This note documents a single T cell receptor beta chain sequence. Libraries were prepared by immunoSEQ multiplex PCR; TCRdb keeps only in-frame clonotypes and omits some of them. The sample holds around 330,000 clones; around nine tenths are singletons and the top ten take 2.6%. The sample is drawn from a study of blood T cell repertoires in COVID-19. This TCR was recovered from a man in his 60s who had recovered from COVID-19. Specimen: PBMCs or T cells enriched from blood (not recorded which).

CDR3 protein: CASSPLGAGELFF. The CDR3 nucleotides read TGTGCCAGCAGCCCCCTGGGCGCCGGGGAGCTGTTTTTT. The gene calls are TRBV27 and TRBJ2-2, with no clear D. Trimming stripped 6 bases from V and 6 bases from J, with 11 bases between. The CDR3 runs 13 residues. Germline-derived CDR1 and CDR2 are MNHEY and SMNVEV (reference sequence).